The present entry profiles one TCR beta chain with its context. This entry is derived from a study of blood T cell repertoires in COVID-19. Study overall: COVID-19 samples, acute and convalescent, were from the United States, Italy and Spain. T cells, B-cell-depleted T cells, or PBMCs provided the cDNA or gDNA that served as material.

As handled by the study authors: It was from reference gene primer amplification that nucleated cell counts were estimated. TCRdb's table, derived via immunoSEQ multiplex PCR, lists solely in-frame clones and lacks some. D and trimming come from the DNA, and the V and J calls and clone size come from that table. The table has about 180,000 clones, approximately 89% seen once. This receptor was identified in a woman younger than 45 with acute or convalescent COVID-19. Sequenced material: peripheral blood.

As DNA, the CDR3 is TGTGCCAGCAGTTCCGGGAGCTACTCCATATATTTT. It codes for CASSSGSYSIYF. The chain carries TRBV2 and TRBJ1-3; D is uncertain. Germline V gene lookup returns CDR1 SNHLY and CDR2 FYNNEI. The CDR3 contains 12 residues. The V and J ends lost 5 bases and 11 bases respectively, with 13 bases between them.